The present TCR beta chain was sequenced within a study of T cell responses to AZD1222 COVID-19 vaccine. Generated by immunoSEQ multiplex PCR, the TCRdb table keeps only in-frame clones and is missing some. The sample yields around 72,000 clones, about nine tenths seen once. The receptor comes from an adult in good health. The sample consisted of peripheral blood, taken on day 0 of AZD1222 vaccination.

CDR3 in amino acids: CASSPRIGSNSPLHF. Written as DNA, the CDR3 is TGTGCCAGCAGCCCACGGATTGGGAGTAATTCACCCCTCCACTTT. The rearrangement links TRBV14 to TRBJ1-6; D call uncertain. The CDR3 extends over 15 amino acids. V lost 4 bases and J 6 bases, leaving 13 bases between the germline ends. The germline gives CDR1 SGHDN, CDR2 FVKESK. The full variable domain, with the rest looked up from reference TRBV14 and TRBJ1-6, is EAGVTQFPSHSVIEKGQTVTLRCDPISGHDNLYWYRRVMGKEIKFLLHFVKESKQDESGMPNNRFLAERTGGTYSTLKVQPAELEDSGVYFCASSPRIGSNSPLHFGNGTRLTVT.